The 26 T cell receptor beta chains below all came from one sample that was sequenced in a study of lymphopenia after photon versus proton radiotherapy. Clones were read by immunoSEQ multiplex PCR, and TCRdb kept only the in-frame ones, dropping some. The sample carries roughly 65,000 clones, approximately 90% recorded once. This material consisted of peripheral blood, taken from a patient treated with photon-based radiotherapy. Receptors originate from a woman in her seventies with pancreatic cancer.

The gene calls are TRBV6-1 and TRBJ1-4; TRBD1 might be the D (5 bases). Per the germline V gene, CDR1 is MNHNS and CDR2 is SASEGT. Trimming took 6 bases from V and 4 from J, leaving 15 bases between them. The CDR3 covers 15 residues. CDR3 in DNA: TGTGCCAGCAGCCCGCTGGGACCGATTAATGAAAAACTGTTTTTT. Residues: CASSPLGPINEKLFF.

DNA for the CDR3: TGTGCCAGCAGTTTCGAAGGTTGGGCTTTCTTT. Translation gives CASSFEGWAFF. The V and J genes are TRBV27 and TRBJ1-1; no firm D call. Germline loops: CDR1 MNHEY, CDR2 SMNVEV (reference sequence). Trimming shortened V by 3 bases and J by 11 bases, and 10 bases separated the two germline ends. The CDR3 contains 11 residues.

Concerning this clone: Sequence at one end of the junction differs from germline and may be a read error. This sequence joins TRBV7-7 and TRBJ2-2; 14 bases are a match to TRBD2. The CDR3 totals 16 residues. CDR1 and CDR2 from the germline V gene are SSHAT and FNYEAQ (reference sequence). Written as DNA, the CDR3 is TGTGCTAGCAGCTTGGGGACTAGCGGGAGCCCCGGGGAGCTGTTTTTT. Its protein is CASSLGTSGSPGELFF.

The chain recombines TRBV29-1 with TRBJ2-2, with no clear D. There are 15 residues in the CDR3. The V gene lost 3 bases and the J gene lost 0 bases, with 11 bases spanning the gap. Germline-derived CDR1 and CDR2 are SQVTM and ANQGSEA. The CDR3 bases are TGCAGCGTTGATACTCCAACTGCGAACACCGGGGAGCTGTTTTTT. It specifies CSVDTPTANTGELFF.

This clone was seen a few times. The rearrangement uses TRBV9 and TRBJ2-7, with 9 bases fitting TRBD2. Germline CDR1 is SGDLS and CDR2 is YYNGEE. This CDR3 has 14 residues. V lost 2 bases to trimming and J lost 4 bases; unmatched junction nucleotides: 4. The CDR3 loop is CASSVAAGGYEQYF. The DNA of the CDR3 is TGTGCCAGCAGCGTCGCGGCGGGAGGGTACGAGCAGTACTTC.

The chain recombines TRBV9 with TRBJ1-2; tentatively, D is TRBD1 (5 bases). This CDR3 is 14 amino acids long. The germline V gene has CDR1 SGDLS and CDR2 YYNGEE. V dropped 4 bases and J dropped 9 bases, with 19 bases sitting between them. The CDR3 region is CASSSRGGVESYTF. For the CDR3, the DNA is TGTGCCAGCAGCTCGAGGGGAGGGGTCGAAAGCTACACCTTC.

V and J are TRBV5-1 and TRBJ2-5; D perhaps matches TRBD2 (6 bases). Germline CDR1 is SGHRS and CDR2 is YFSETQ. The CDR3 runs to 13 residues. The V end was cut by 7 bases, the J end by 5 bases, with 15 bases between. Written as DNA, the CDR3 is TGCGCCAGCCGGGACTCAGGTGGGGAGACCCAGTACTTC. Translating gives CASRDSGGETQYF.

The sample holds one count of this clone. Relative to the germline gene, one junction end is altered; a read error may explain this. CDR3 in DNA: TGTGCCGGTAGTATAAGGACAGAAAGCACAGATACGCAGTATTTT. As protein: CAGSIRTESTDTQYF. The chain links TRBV19 to TRBJ2-3; D possibly corresponds to TRBD1 (6 bases). Looked up from germline, CDR1 is LNHDA and CDR2 is SQIVND (reference sequence). The CDR3 spans 15 residues. Variable domain in full (rest from reference TRBV19 and TRBJ2-3): DGGITQSPKYLFRKEGQNVTLSCEQNLNHDAMYWYRQDPGQGLRLIYYSQIVNDFQKGDIAEGYSVSREKKESFPLTVTSAQKNPTAFYLCAGSIRTESTDTQYFGPGTRLTVL.

The chain is built from TRBV5-8 and TRBJ2-3, with a weak D call TRBD2 (6 bases). Trimming took off 4 bases at V and 6 bases at J, with 18 bases between the two ends. Germline CDR1 SGHTS, CDR2 YDEGEE. CDR3 length equals 15 residues. CDR3 residues: CASSPAGDWRDTQYF. CDR3 coding DNA: TGTGCCAGCAGCCCGGCTGGGGACTGGAGGGATACGCAGTATTTT.

V and J are TRBV4-3 and TRBJ2-2; unclear D gene. CDR1 is LGHNA, CDR2 YSLEER, per germline. The V end was cut by 0 bases, the J end by 4 bases, with 3 bases between. The CDR3 length is 13 residues. CDR3 protein: CASSQDGTGELFF. The CDR3 region has the DNA TGCGCCAGCAGCCAAGATGGCACCGGGGAGCTGTTTTTT.

The chain combines TRBV7-2 with TRBJ2-2, with unresolved D. Trimming took off 5 bases at V and 5 bases at J, with 9 bases between the two ends. Germline CDR1 SGHTA, CDR2 FQGNSA. The CDR3 is 13 residues long. The CDR3 spells CASSVTLTGELFF. CDR3 coding DNA: TGTGCCAGCAGCGTTACGTTGACCGGGGAGCTGTTTTTT.

The chain employs TRBV7-9 and TRBJ2-3; 11 bases are shared with TRBD2. The CDR3 has 16 amino acids. Germline values: CDR1 SEHNR, CDR2 FQNEAQ (reference sequence). Trimming took 2 bases from V and 4 from J; bases not matched to a gene: 5. The CDR3 sequence is CASSLTSGSFADTQYF. DNA for the CDR3: TGTGCCAGCAGCTTAACTAGCGGGAGTTTCGCAGATACGCAGTATTTT.

The count of this clone is one. CDR3 amino acids: CASSHTSGSMTGELFF. CDR3 DNA sequence: TGTGCCAGCAGTCATACTAGCGGGAGTATGACCGGGGAGCTGTTTTTT. This sequence joins TRBV27 and TRBJ2-2; 11 bases align to TRBD2. The germline gives CDR1 MNHEY, CDR2 SMNVEV (reference sequence). CDR3 length: 16 amino acids. With 5 bases clipped from V and 5 bases from J, the junction kept 7 bases outside the gene matches.

Here the CDR3 DNA reads TGTGCCACCAGCAGCAAGAGTCCTAAGAACGAGCAGTACTTC. It codes for CATSSKSPKNEQYF. The gene calls are TRBV15 and TRBJ2-7; no definite D call. The CDR3 spans 14 residues. The germline V and J ends were trimmed by 3 bases and 5 bases, with 14 bases remaining between them. From germline, CDR1 is LNHNV and CDR2 YYDKDF (reference sequence).

The chain recombines TRBV19 with TRBJ2-3; D is possibly TRBD1 (5 bases). Trimming shortened V by 3 bases and J by 1 base, and 17 bases separated the two germline ends. Germline V CDR1 and CDR2: LNHDA, SQIVND (reference sequence). The CDR3 sequence is 17 residues long. CDR3 coding DNA: TGTGCCAGTAGTATCTACCCAACTGGACAAGGCACAGATACGCAGTATTTT. The encoded protein is CASSIYPTGQGTDTQYF.

The chain employs TRBV28 and TRBJ2-1; 12 bases fit TRBD2. This CDR3 comprises 15 residues. V shed 4 bases, J shed 5 bases, and the junction held 3 bases outside the gene matches. Germline V gene sequence: CDR1 MDHEN, CDR2 SYDVKM. CDR3 residues: CASSSSSGRDNEQFF. In DNA, the CDR3 is TGTGCCAGCAGTTCGTCTAGCGGGAGGGACAATGAGCAGTTCTTC.

V is TRBV2 and J is TRBJ1-1; no reliable D call. This CDR3 has 13 amino acids. Germline V gene lookup returns CDR1 SNHLY and CDR2 FYNNEI. The V end was cut by 3 bases, the J end by 3 bases, with 8 bases between. The CDR3 protein is CASSDSEDTEAFF. The DNA of the CDR3 is TGTGCCAGCAGTGACAGCGAAGACACTGAAGCTTTCTTT.

This chain links TRBV7-3 with TRBJ2-1; no clear D gene. Per germline, CDR1 SGHTA and CDR2 FQGTGA. The length of the CDR3 is 13 residues. V was pared by 0 bases and J by 7 bases, with 7 bases between. CDR3: CASSLTSLNEQFF. In nucleotides, the CDR3 is TGTGCCAGCAGCTTAACGTCGCTTAATGAGCAGTTCTTC.

V and J are TRBV18 and TRBJ2-7, with 8 positions matching TRBD1. Looked up from germline, CDR1 is KGHSH and CDR2 is LQKENI. This CDR3 is built from 17 residues. The V segment lost 0 bases and the J segment 2 bases; nucleotides outside the gene matches: 9. The CDR3 bases are TGTGCCAGCTCACCACCCAGTCCCAGGGGGCTTCCCTACGAGCAGTACTTC. Translation: CASSPPSPRGLPYEQYF.

The rearrangement links TRBV2 to TRBJ1-2; tentative D call: TRBD1 (6 bases). This CDR3 is built from 14 residues. V lost 4 bases to trimming and J lost 7 bases, with 16 bases between them. Germline V gene data show CDR1 as SNHLY and CDR2 as FYNNEI. The CDR3: CASSGRMGGPGYTF. The CDR3 region has the DNA TGTGCCAGCAGTGGGCGTATGGGGGGGCCTGGCTACACCTTC.

V and J are TRBV6-1 and TRBJ1-5; 11 bases are shared with TRBD1. Germline V CDR1 and CDR2: MNHNS, SASEGT. The CDR3 length is 15 residues. V shed 4 bases, J shed 6 bases, and the junction held 5 bases outside the gene matches. As DNA, the CDR3 is TGTGCCAGCAGTGCACTGGGACAGGGGGTTCAGCCCCAGCATTTT. Amino acid sequence: CASSALGQGVQPQHF.

This clone was seen a handful of times. The rearrangement links TRBV4-1 to TRBJ1-4; D remains ambiguous. CDR3 size: 12 residues. The V end was cut by 0 bases, the J end by 7 bases, with 3 bases between. The germline gives CDR1 MGHRA, CDR2 YSYEKL. CDR3: CASSQDGEKLFF. DNA for the CDR3: TGCGCCAGCAGCCAAGACGGTGAAAAACTGTTTTTT.

The J gene is TRBJ1-2, the V gene TRBV9, with TRBD1 matching 7 bases. V was clipped by 3 bases and J by 2 bases; unmatched bases: 7. Germline CDR1 reads SGDLS; CDR2 reads YYNGEE. The CDR3 has 15 residues. In DNA form, the CDR3 reads TGTGCCAGCAGCGCCGGGGACAGACAAAACTATGGCTACACCTTC. It translates to CASSAGDRQNYGYTF.

V is TRBV20-1 and J is TRBJ2-1; D is unclear. Germline-derived CDR1 and CDR2 are DFQATT and SNEGSKA (reference sequence). CDR3 length: 11 residues. V was clipped by 8 bases and J by 8 bases, with 13 bases between them. CDR3 in amino acids: CSFSPQDEQFF. The CDR3 DNA sequence: TGCAGTTTTTCCCCCCAGGATGAGCAGTTCTTC.

The chain's CDR3 is CASSPQGASTDTQYF. The CDR3 nucleotides read TGTGCCAGCAGCCCTCAAGGCGCCAGCACAGATACGCAGTATTTT. This sequence joins TRBV4-2 and TRBJ2-3, with unresolved D. Germline CDR1 is LGHNA and CDR2 is YNFKEQ. V was clipped by 4 bases and J by 0 bases, with 11 bases between them. The CDR3 has 15 residues.

The genes are TRBV7-2 and TRBJ2-7; D is possibly TRBD1 (6 bases). Deletions cut 3 bases from V and 0 bases from J, with 6 bases between. The germline CDR1 and CDR2 sequences are SGHTA and FQGNSA. The CDR3 loop spans 13 amino acids. In DNA, the CDR3 is TGTGCCAGCAGCTTGGGGGCCTCCTACGAGCAGTACTTC. Its protein product is CASSLGASYEQYF.